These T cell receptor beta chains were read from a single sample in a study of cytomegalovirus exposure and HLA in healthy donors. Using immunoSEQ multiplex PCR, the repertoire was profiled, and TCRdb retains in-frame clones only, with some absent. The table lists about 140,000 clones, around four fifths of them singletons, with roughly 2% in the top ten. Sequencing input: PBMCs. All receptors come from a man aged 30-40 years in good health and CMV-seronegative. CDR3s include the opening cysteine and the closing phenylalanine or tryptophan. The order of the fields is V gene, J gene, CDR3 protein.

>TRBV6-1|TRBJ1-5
CASKPGQGSNQPQHF
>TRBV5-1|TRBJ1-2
CASKTRIAGGYTF
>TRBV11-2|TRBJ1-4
CASSSDRGRKLFF
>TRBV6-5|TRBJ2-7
CASSYSRQNYEQYF
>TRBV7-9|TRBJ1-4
CASSPQDSHTTNEKLFF
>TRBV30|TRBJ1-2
CAWRVGEGGYPF
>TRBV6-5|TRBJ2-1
CASSFQGGRDNEQFF
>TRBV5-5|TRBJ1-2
CASSLVTGPYGYTF
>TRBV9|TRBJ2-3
CASSLSAGTGWEDTQYF
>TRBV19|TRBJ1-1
CASSMGRGLNEAFF
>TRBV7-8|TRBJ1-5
CASSLGGRSNQPQHF
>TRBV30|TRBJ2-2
CAWSLGQGRAGELFF
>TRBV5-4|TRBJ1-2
CASSLKQEPFYGYTF
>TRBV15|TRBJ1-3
CATSPRWARESGNTIYF
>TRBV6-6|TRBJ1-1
CASSRSEENTEAFF
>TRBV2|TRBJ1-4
CASTWTQVLNEKLFF
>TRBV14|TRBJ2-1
CASSQDWGQGGYNEQFF
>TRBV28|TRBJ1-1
CASSFRLGGAAEAFF
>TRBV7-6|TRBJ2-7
CASSLAQDYEQYF
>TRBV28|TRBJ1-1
CASSLGGLSEAFF
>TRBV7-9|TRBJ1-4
CASSLQQGSEKLFF
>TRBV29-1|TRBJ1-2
CSVRPTGGYGYTF